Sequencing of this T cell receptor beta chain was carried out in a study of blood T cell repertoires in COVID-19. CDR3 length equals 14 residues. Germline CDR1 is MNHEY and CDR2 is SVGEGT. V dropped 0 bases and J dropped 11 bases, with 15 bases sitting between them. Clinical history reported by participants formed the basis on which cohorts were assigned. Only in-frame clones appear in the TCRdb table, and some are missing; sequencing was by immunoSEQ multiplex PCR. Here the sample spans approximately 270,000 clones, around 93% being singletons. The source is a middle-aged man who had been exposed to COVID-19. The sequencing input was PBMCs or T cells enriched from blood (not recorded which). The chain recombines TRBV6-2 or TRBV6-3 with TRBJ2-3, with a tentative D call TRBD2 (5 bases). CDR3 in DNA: TGTGCCAGCAGTTACTCGATTCCAGCCGGGGAGCAGTATTTT. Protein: CASSYSIPAGEQYF.